The 6 T cell receptor beta chains in this list originate from one sample, sequenced in a study of control samples from healthy donors and cancer patients. Only in-frame clones appear in the TCRdb table, and some are missing; sequencing was by immunoSEQ multiplex PCR. The table lists roughly 59,000 clones, about 92% of them singletons, with about 1.7% in the top ten. Source material: PBMCs. These receptors were obtained from a middle-aged man with colorectal cancer.

The J gene is TRBJ2-7, the V gene TRBV11-3, with TRBD1 as a possible D gene (6 bases). CDR1 is SGHNT and CDR2 is YENEEA in the germline V gene. V lost 0 bases and J lost 2, with 20 bases in between. The CDR3 has 18 residues. The chain's CDR3 is CASSLEGWTATRPYEQYF. CDR3 bases: TGTGCCAGCAGCTTAGAGGGTTGGACAGCCACAAGACCCTACGAGCAGTACTTC.

V is TRBV7-8 and J is TRBJ1-5, with 12 positions matching TRBD1. Germline values: CDR1 SGHVS, CDR2 FQNEAQ. V lost 1 base, J lost 6 bases, and 1 base stayed unmatched. This CDR3 comprises 15 residues. The CDR3 protein is CASSLGDRGRQPQHF. CDR3 bases: TGTGCCAGCAGCTTAGGGGACAGGGGGCGTCAGCCCCAGCATTTT. The variable domain in full, with the rest retrieved from reference TRBV7-8 and TRBJ1-5, is GAGVSQSPRYKVAKRGQDVALRCDPISGHVSLFWYQQALGQGPEFLTYFQNEAQLDKSGLPSDRFFAERPEGSVSTLKIQRTQQEDSAVYLCASSLGDRGRQPQHFGDGTRLSIL.

This rearrangement joins TRBV6-5 to TRBJ1-1; tentatively, D is TRBD1 (5 bases). The CDR3 is made up of 13 amino acids. V was pared by 6 bases and J by 1 base, with 9 bases between. Germline CDR1 MNHEY, CDR2 SVGAGI. In DNA form, the CDR3 reads TGTGCCAGCAGCAGGGTACCGAACACTGAAGCTTTCTTT. Translation gives CASSRVPNTEAFF.

The chain combines TRBV2 with TRBJ2-7; D is undetermined. The germline V and J ends were trimmed by 0 bases and 9 bases, with 15 bases remaining between them. This CDR3 spans 14 amino acids. CDR1 and CDR2 from the germline V gene are SNHLY and FYNNEI. DNA for the CDR3: TGTGCCAGCAGTGAAGCGCTCCCGCCTTATGTGCAGTACTTC. Protein sequence: CASSEALPPYVQYF.

This clone was counted once. The chain has TRBV9 and TRBJ2-5; 7 nucleotides align to TRBD1. CDR1 is SGDLS and CDR2 is YYNGEE in the germline V gene. V lost 4 bases and J lost 2; bases outside the gene matches: 14. CDR3 length: 17 residues. DNA for the CDR3: TGTGCCAGCAGCTCGAATAACCGGGACAGACTACAAGAGACCCAGTACTTC. This sequence encodes CASSSNNRDRLQETQYF.

The chain couples TRBV27 to TRBJ2-2; 7 nucleotides line up with TRBD1. Germline CDR1 and CDR2: MNHEY and SMNVEV (reference sequence). Trimming at V came to 5 bases and at J to 3 bases, leaving 6 bases not matched to a gene. The CDR3 spans 15 residues. CDR3 residues: CASSKTRGYTGELFF. CDR3 DNA sequence: TGTGCCAGCAGTAAAACCAGGGGGTACACCGGGGAGCTGTTTTTT.